This record looks at one T cell receptor beta chain sequence and its context. These data are taken from a study of blood T cell repertoires in COVID-19. Overall study context: Acute-phase and convalescent COVID-19 samples originated in the United States, Italy and Spain.

This CDR3 is built from 16 residues. The V gene lost 0 bases and the J gene lost 0 bases, with 12 bases spanning the gap. Germline loops: CDR1 KGHSH, CDR2 LQKENI. Generated by immunoSEQ multiplex PCR, the TCRdb table keeps only in-frame clones and is missing some. The data hold around 220,000 clones, with approximately 84% observed a single time. This sequence was found in a man between 45 and 60 years old with acute or convalescent COVID-19. The chain employs TRBV18 and TRBJ2-7, with D perhaps TRBD1 (5 bases). What was sequenced was peripheral blood. For the CDR3, the DNA is TGTGCCAGCTCACCACCTTCAGGGCCTATCTCCTACGAGCAGTACTTC. It translates to CASSPPSGPISYEQYF.